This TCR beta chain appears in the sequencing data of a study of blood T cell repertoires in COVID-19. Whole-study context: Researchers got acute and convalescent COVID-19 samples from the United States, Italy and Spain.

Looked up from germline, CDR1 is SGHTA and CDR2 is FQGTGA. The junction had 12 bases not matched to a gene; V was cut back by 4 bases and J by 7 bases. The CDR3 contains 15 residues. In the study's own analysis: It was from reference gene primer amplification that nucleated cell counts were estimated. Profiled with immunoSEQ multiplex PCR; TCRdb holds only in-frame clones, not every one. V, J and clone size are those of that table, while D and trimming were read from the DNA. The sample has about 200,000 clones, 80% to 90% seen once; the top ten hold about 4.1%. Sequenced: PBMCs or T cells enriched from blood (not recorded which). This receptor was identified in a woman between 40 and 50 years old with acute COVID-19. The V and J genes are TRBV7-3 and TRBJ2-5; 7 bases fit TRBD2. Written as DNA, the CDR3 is TGTGCCAGCAGCTCCTCACTAGCGTCCTTAGGGACCCAGTACTTC. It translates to CASSSSLASLGTQYF.